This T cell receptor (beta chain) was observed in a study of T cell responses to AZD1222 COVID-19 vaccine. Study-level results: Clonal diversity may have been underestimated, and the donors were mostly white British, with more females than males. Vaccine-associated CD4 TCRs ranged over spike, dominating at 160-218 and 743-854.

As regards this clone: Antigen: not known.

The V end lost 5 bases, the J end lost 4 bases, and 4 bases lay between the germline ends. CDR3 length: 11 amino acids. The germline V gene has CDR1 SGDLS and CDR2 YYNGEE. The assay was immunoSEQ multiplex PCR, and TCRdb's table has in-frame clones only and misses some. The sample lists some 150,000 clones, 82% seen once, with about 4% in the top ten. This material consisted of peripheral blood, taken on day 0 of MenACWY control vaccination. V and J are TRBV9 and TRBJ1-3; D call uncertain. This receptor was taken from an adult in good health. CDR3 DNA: TGTGCCAGCAGTCCAGGAAACACCATATATTTT. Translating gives CASSPGNTIYF.